This note documents a single T cell receptor beta chain sequence. The primer mix had 60 Vbeta and 13 Jbeta primers. Libraries were prepared by immunoSEQ multiplex PCR; TCRdb keeps only in-frame clonotypes and omits some of them. The sample yields approximately 110,000 clones, of which the top ten take up about 2.3%. The data were obtained in a study of cytomegalovirus exposure and HLA in healthy donors. Study summary: An analysis done earlier identified 120 million or so unique TCR beta sequences from approximately 170 million T cells.

V was clipped by 2 bases and J by 2 bases, with 19 bases between them. The CDR3 consists of 17 residues. Germline V lookup: CDR1 KGHSH, CDR2 LQKENI. The clonotype was recovered from a man aged 35 to 55 in good health and CMV-seronegative. The sequencing input was PBMCs. The chain employs TRBV18 and TRBJ2-7; possible D gene TRBD2, 6 bases. CDR3 protein: CASSPKPGTRETYEQYF. DNA for the CDR3: TGTGCCAGCTCACCAAAACCCGGGACTCGGGAAACCTACGAGCAGTACTTC.